Given below is one T cell receptor (beta chain) in context. The data derive from a study of blood T cell repertoires in COVID-19. Study in general: Samples representing acute and convalescent COVID-19 were sourced from the United States, Italy and Spain. PBMCs, B-cell-depleted T cells, or T cells were the source of the cDNA or gDNA that made up the material.

Original methodology: Estimation of nucleated cell counts relied on the amplification of reference gene primers. Assay: immunoSEQ multiplex PCR; the TCRdb copy retains only in-frame clones and omits some. That table supplies the V and J calls and clone size; D and trimming were determined from the DNA. The repertoire holds about 82,000 clones, with 80% as singletons. V gave up 6 bases and J gave up 4 bases; unmatched junction bases: 8. This CDR3 comprises 14 residues. The germline CDR1 and CDR2 sequences are MDHEN and SYDVKM. The V call is TRBV28, the J call TRBJ2-5; 7 bases align to TRBD1. This receptor was obtained from a woman aged 40-49 years with active or convalescent COVID-19. The sample was peripheral blood. In DNA, the CDR3 is TGTGCCAGCAGGGGGACAGCCGGCGTAGAGACCCAGTACTTC. Its protein is CASRGTAGVETQYF.